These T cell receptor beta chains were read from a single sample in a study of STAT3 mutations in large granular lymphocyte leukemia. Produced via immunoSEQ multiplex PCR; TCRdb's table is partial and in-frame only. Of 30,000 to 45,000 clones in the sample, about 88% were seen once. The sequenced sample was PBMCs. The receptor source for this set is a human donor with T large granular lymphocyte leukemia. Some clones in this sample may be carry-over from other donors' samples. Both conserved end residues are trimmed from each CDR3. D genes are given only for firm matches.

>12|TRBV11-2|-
ASSLAGANTEAF
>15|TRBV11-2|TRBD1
ASSPQAGTGLYNEQF
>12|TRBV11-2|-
ASRLLGGKNIQY
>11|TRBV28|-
ASTPHSNQPQH
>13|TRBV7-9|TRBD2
ASSLLLAGVFEQF
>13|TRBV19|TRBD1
ASSMNLGQATEAF
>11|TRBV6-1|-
ASSENLLVVLF
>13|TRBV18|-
ASSPSGGSYNEQF
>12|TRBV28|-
ASSLPSATDTQY
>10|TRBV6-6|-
ASSYGGNTIY
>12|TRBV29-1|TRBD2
SVRGLAGTDTQY
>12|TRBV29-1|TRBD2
SVELSSGDYEQY